Sequencing of this T cell receptor beta chain was carried out in a study of cytomegalovirus exposure and HLA in healthy donors. Trimming took 0 bases from V and 6 from J; bases not matched to a gene: 10. This CDR3 comprises 17 residues. In the PCR, 60 Vbeta and 13 Jbeta primers were used. Profiled with immunoSEQ multiplex PCR; TCRdb holds only in-frame clones, not every one. Of roughly 20,000 clones listed, roughly 75% are singletons. As to this clone: Its antigen is currently unknown.

Whole-study results and caveats: Later examination showed HLA-associated TCR beta chains had greater clonal expansion than equally common others. Sequencing depth across donors, presence/absence analyses assumed, was roughly uniform. The authors confirmed in vitro that a few CMV-associated chains were specific for CMV antigens.

The TCR sequence derives from a man in his late teens or twenties in good health and CMV-seronegative. Sequencing was performed on PBMCs. This chain connects TRBV6-7 to TRBJ2-3; TRBD2 matches at 9 bases. TRBV6-7 is an ORF; its function is uncertain. The CDR3 region is CASSYSIVLAGTDTQYF. In DNA form, the CDR3 reads TGTGCCAGCAGTTACTCGATAGTACTAGCGGGTACGGATACGCAGTATTTT.